Following are 24 T cell receptor beta chains from one sample sequenced in a study of shared clonotypes between healthy human individuals. Libraries were prepared by immunoSEQ multiplex PCR; TCRdb keeps only in-frame clonotypes and omits some of them. The table includes under 850,000 clones, over 55% detected once. The material sequenced was memory CD4+ T cells sorted from blood. Specified subset: CD45RA-negative fraction. The receptors were gathered from a woman aged 30 to 39 in good health.

This chain connects TRBV19 to TRBJ1-5; D is undetermined. Germline V gene sequence: CDR1 LNHDA, CDR2 SQIVND (reference sequence). This CDR3 is 15 amino acids long. Trimming pared 3 bases from V and 2 bases from J, leaving 11 bases between. The CDR3 bases are TGTGCCAGTAGTATCTTCCTGCTTGGCAATCAGCCCCAGCATTTT. Translated, it gives CASSIFLLGNQPQHF.

The rearrangement links TRBV6-8 to TRBJ2-7, with 7 bases identical to TRBD1. The ends lost 6 bases at V and 3 bases at J; junction bases unmatched: 5. CDR1 is MNHGY, CDR2 SAAAGT, per germline. The CDR3 spans 13 residues. The CDR3 sequence: CASRGDRFYEQYF. As DNA, the CDR3 is TGTGCCAGCAGGGGGGACAGATTCTACGAGCAGTACTTC.

The chain recombines TRBV15 with TRBJ2-4; 12 nucleotides match TRBD1. Unmatched junction bases numbered 8, after V lost 2 bases and J lost 0 bases. Looked up from germline, CDR1 is LNHNV and CDR2 is YYDKDF (reference sequence). This CDR3 is 19 amino acids long. As DNA, the CDR3 is TGTGCCACCAGCAGAAGGTTGGGACAGGGGGCTTTAGCCAAAAACATTCAGTACTTC. Its protein is CATSRRLGQGALAKNIQYF. The full variable domain, in which reference TRBV15 and TRBJ2-4 provide the parts outside the CDR3, is DAMVIQNPRYQVTQFGKPVTLSCSQTLNHNVMYWYQQKSSQAPKLLFHYYDKDFNNEADTPDNFQSRRPNTSFCFLDIRSPGLGDTAMYLCATSRRLGQGALAKNIQYFGAGTRLSVL.

The chain recombines TRBV28 with TRBJ2-7; D not resolved. V was clipped by 8 bases and J by 3 bases, with 8 bases between them. This CDR3 comprises 11 residues. CDR1 and CDR2 (germline): MDHEN, SYDVKM. In DNA, the CDR3 is TGTGCCAGCGGCCCTCGCTACGAGCAGTACTTC. This sequence encodes CASGPRYEQYF.

The chain has TRBV2 and TRBJ2-3; unclear D gene. This CDR3 has 14 residues. V was clipped by 1 base and J by 0 bases, with 5 bases between them. Germline values: CDR1 SNHLY, CDR2 FYNNEI. DNA of the CDR3: TGTGCCAGCAGTGAAGTGGAAAGCACAGATACGCAGTATTTT. Translating it yields CASSEVESTDTQYF.

The chain joins TRBV7-2 to TRBJ2-4; D unresolved. In germline, CDR1 is SGHTA, CDR2 FQGNSA. The CDR3 runs to 12 residues. V was clipped by 4 bases and J by 5 bases, with 6 bases between them. The CDR3 bases are TGTGCCAGCAGCTACGGAGAAAACATTCAGTACTTC. Its protein is CASSYGENIQYF.

This chain uses TRBV7-9 with TRBJ2-6; 8 bases align to TRBD1. Germline CDR1 reads SEHNR; CDR2 reads FQNEAQ (reference sequence). This CDR3 is 18 amino acids long. Losses at the gene ends were 4 bases for V and 0 bases for J; bases not matched to a gene: 8. CDR3 nucleotide sequence: TGTGCCAGCAGCTCAGGGGACAGGCAGAGCTCTGGGGCCAACGTCCTGACTTTC. It translates to CASSSGDRQSSGANVLTF.

This chain joins TRBV11-2 and TRBJ1-5, with unresolved D. V lost 1 base, J lost 4 bases, and 14 bases lay in between. Germline CDR1 reads SGHAT; CDR2 reads FQNNGV. The length of the CDR3 is 16 residues. CDR3 in DNA: TGTGCCAGCAGCTTAGTATCGAACAGCAGAAATCAGCCCCAGCATTTT. This encodes CASSLVSNSRNQPQHF.

The V and J genes are TRBV5-1 and TRBJ2-5; TRBD2 might be the D (7 bases). V was clipped by 2 bases and J by 1 base, with 9 bases between them. Germline-derived CDR1 and CDR2 are SGHRS and YFSETQ. CDR3 size: 14 residues. The CDR3 spells CASSFGGAQETQYF. The CDR3 nucleotides are TGCGCCAGCAGCTTTGGGGGGGCCCAAGAGACCCAGTACTTC.

This clone was observed at least ten times. This chain links TRBV7-6 with TRBJ2-3; D assignment may be TRBD1 or TRBD2 (7 bases each). This CDR3 is built from 17 residues. The V end was cut by 5 bases, the J end by 0 bases, with 18 bases between. Germline CDR1 is SGHVS and CDR2 is FNYEAQ. CDR3 DNA sequence: TGTGCCAGCAGCCAGGGGGGGGCATCTGATAGCACAGATACGCAGTATTTT. This sequence encodes CASSQGGASDSTDTQYF.

This chain uses TRBV5-1 with TRBJ2-2; perhaps TRBD1 as D (6 bases). Germline CDR1 is SGHRS and CDR2 is YFSETQ. The V gene lost 0 bases and the J gene lost 5 bases, with 14 bases spanning the gap. The CDR3 is made up of 16 amino acids. CDR3: CASSLGDTSGTGELFF. CDR3 DNA: TGCGCCAGCAGCTTGGGGGACACCTCCGGGACCGGGGAGCTGTTTTTT.

This clone was found once. A far larger clone is one base from this, pointing to a likely read error. The chain combines TRBV15 with TRBJ2-3, with TRBD2 matching 11 bases. CDR1 and CDR2 from the germline V gene are LNHNV and YYDKDF (reference sequence). The CDR3 sequence is 14 residues long. DNA for the CDR3: TGTGCCGCCAAGGGACTAGCGGAGACAGATATGCAGTATTTT. Translation: CAAKGLAETDMQYF.

The rearrangement links TRBV25-1 to TRBJ2-7; the match to TRBD2 covers 7 bases. J gave up 6 bases and V 5 bases, and 7 bases lay outside the gene matches. This CDR3 has 13 residues. From germline, CDR1 is MGHDK and CDR2 SYGVNS. The DNA of the CDR3 is TGTGCCAGCAGTAAGAGCGGGGTGGGCGAGCAGTACTTC. This codes for CASSKSGVGEQYF.

V usage is TRBV25-1 and J usage is TRBJ2-5, with 8 bases fitting TRBD2. Looked up from germline, CDR1 is MGHDK and CDR2 is SYGVNS. V shed 4 bases, J shed 4 bases, and the junction held 17 bases outside the gene matches. CDR3 length: 18 residues. DNA for the CDR3: TGTGCCAGCAGTGCGCCGACCCGGACTAGCAGTGGCGCAGAGACCCAGTACTTC. It specifies CASSAPTRTSSGAETQYF.

Comments on this clone: The same CDR3 arises from other DNA sequences in this sample as well. The CDR3: CASSVGQGTDTQYF. The CDR3 nucleotides read TGTGCCAGCAGCGTAGGCCAGGGCACAGATACGCAGTATTTT. The chain couples TRBV9 to TRBJ2-3, with D uncertain. The ends were cut back, 0 bases at V and 1 base at J, with 6 bases in the middle. The CDR3 contains 14 residues. The germline V gene has CDR1 SGDLS and CDR2 YYNGEE.

The chain uses TRBV28 and TRBJ1-2; 11 positions match TRBD1. Trimming at V came to 7 bases and at J to 8 bases, leaving 15 bases not matched to a gene. CDR3 length: 16 residues. Per the germline V gene, CDR1 is MDHEN and CDR2 is SYDVKM. The DNA for the CDR3 is TGTGCCAGCATCGTGGGAGGGACAGGGGGTGAAAACGGCTACACCTTC. Translation gives CASIVGGTGGENGYTF.

The J gene is TRBJ2-4, the V gene TRBV19; 8 bases align to TRBD2. The CDR3 covers 14 residues. Germline assignment: CDR1 LNHDA and CDR2 SQIVND (reference sequence). V lost 6 bases, J lost 2 bases, and 3 bases stayed unmatched. CDR3 loop: CASRPGGSKNIQYF. The CDR3 DNA sequence: TGTGCCAGTAGGCCGGGGGGGTCCAAAAACATTCAGTACTTC. Using reference TRBV19 and TRBJ2-4 for the parts outside the CDR3, the full variable domain is DGGITQSPKYLFRKEGQNVTLSCEQNLNHDAMYWYRQDPGQGLRLIYYSQIVNDFQKGDIAEGYSVSREKKESFPLTVTSAQKNPTAFYLCASRPGGSKNIQYFGAGTRLSVL.

J is TRBJ2-1 and V is TRBV27; D is ambiguous. Per the germline V gene, CDR1 is MNHEY and CDR2 is SMNVEV (reference sequence). The germline V and J ends were trimmed by 2 bases and 4 bases, with 6 bases remaining between them. This CDR3 region has 13 residues. CDR3 in amino acids: CASSLRWYNEQFF. For the CDR3, the DNA is TGTGCCAGCAGTTTAAGGTGGTACAATGAGCAGTTCTTC.

The rearrangement joins TRBV18 to TRBJ2-5; TRBD1 matches at 7 bases. This CDR3 region has 13 residues. The germline V gene encodes CDR1 KGHSH and CDR2 LQKENI. The V and J ends lost 2 bases and 4 bases, in that order; junction bases with no gene match: 1. The CDR3 DNA sequence: TGTGCCAGCTCACCAGGGGACAGAGAGACCCAGTACTTC. Translating gives CASSPGDRETQYF.

About this clone: The same CDR3 arises from other DNA sequences in this sample as well. The chain joins TRBV11-2 to TRBJ1-1, with 8 nucleotides matching TRBD1. The CDR3 runs 14 residues. Germline CDR1 is SGHAT and CDR2 is FQNNGV. V lost 4 bases to trimming and J lost 5 bases; unmatched junction nucleotides: 6. The CDR3 loop is CASSSQGAVTEAFF. CDR3 in DNA: TGTGCCAGCAGCTCGCAGGGGGCGGTAACTGAAGCTTTCTTT.

The CDR3 coding sequence is TGTGCCAGCTCCATCGGCGGAGGAGGGTCGAAGACCCAGTACTTC. This translates into CASSIGGGGSKTQYF. The chain recombines TRBV28 with TRBJ2-5, with a possible D match to TRBD2 (6 bases). The CDR3 is 15 amino acids. V lost 8 bases and J lost 6, with 22 bases in between. CDR1 is MDHEN, CDR2 SYDVKM, per germline.

This rearrangement joins TRBV7-9 to TRBJ2-1; 11 bases agree with TRBD2. The CDR3 length is 15 residues. The germline CDR1 and CDR2 sequences are SEHNR and FQNEAQ (reference sequence). Losses at the gene ends were 5 bases for V and 9 bases for J; bases not matched to a gene: 9. Here the CDR3 reads CASSLGTSGGFEQFF. CDR3 nucleotide sequence: TGTGCCAGCAGCCTTGGGACTAGCGGCGGGTTTGAGCAGTTCTTC.

The chain recombines TRBV18 with TRBJ1-2, with D unresolved. Germline V gives CDR1 KGHSH, CDR2 LQKENI. With 2 bases removed from V and 4 bases from J, the gap between germline ends came to 11 bases. CDR3 length equals 14 residues. The CDR3 coding sequence is TGTGCCAGCTCACCAGATTGGGGTACCTATGGCTACACCTTC. Its translation: CASSPDWGTYGYTF.

The V and J genes are TRBV2 and TRBJ2-7; 7 bases fit TRBD2. With V trimmed by 5 bases and J by 7 bases, 14 bases remained unmatched. From germline, CDR1 is SNHLY and CDR2 FYNNEI. CDR3 length: 15 residues. CDR3 sequence reads: CASSLPSGPAGEQYF. CDR3 DNA: TGTGCCAGCAGTCTCCCTAGCGGCCCCGCGGGAGAGCAGTACTTC.